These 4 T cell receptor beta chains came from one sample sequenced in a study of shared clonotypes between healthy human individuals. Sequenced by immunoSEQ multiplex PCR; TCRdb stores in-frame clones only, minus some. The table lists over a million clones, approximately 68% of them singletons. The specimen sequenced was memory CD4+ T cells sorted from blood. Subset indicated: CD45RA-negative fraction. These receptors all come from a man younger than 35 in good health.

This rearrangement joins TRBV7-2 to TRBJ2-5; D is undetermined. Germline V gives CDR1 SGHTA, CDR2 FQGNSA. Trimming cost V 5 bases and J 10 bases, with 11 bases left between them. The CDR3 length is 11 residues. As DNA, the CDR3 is TGTGCCAGCAGCCTAAAAGGCGACCAGTACTTC. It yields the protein CASSLKGDQYF.

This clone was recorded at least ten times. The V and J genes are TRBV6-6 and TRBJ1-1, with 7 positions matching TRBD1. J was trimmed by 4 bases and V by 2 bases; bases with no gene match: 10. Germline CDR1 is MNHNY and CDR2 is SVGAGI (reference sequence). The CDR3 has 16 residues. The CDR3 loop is CASSYGTGARGTEAFF. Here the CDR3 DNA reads TGTGCCAGCAGTTACGGAACAGGGGCTAGGGGCACTGAAGCTTTCTTT.

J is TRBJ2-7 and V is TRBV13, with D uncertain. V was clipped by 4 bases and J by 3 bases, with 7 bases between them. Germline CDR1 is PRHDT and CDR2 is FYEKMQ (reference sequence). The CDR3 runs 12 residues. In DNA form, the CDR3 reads TGTGCCAGCAGCTGGAACAGCTACGAGCAGTACTTC. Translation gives CASSWNSYEQYF.

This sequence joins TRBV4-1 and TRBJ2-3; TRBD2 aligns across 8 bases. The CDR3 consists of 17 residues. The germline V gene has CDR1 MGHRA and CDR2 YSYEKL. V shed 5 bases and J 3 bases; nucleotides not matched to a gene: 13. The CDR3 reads CASSSRGGRQGTDTQYF. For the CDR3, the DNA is TGCGCCAGCAGCTCTCGGGGGGGCAGGCAGGGGACAGATACGCAGTATTTT.